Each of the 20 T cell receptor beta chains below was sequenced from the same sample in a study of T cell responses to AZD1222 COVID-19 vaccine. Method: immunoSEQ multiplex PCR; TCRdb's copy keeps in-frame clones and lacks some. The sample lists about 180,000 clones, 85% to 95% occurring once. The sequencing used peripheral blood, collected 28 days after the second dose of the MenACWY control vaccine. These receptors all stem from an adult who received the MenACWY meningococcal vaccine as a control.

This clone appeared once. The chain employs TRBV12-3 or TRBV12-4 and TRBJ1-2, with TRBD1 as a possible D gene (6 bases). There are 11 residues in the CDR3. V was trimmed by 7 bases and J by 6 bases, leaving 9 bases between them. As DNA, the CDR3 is TGTGCCAGCACCAGGGGCCATGGCTACACCTTC. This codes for CASTRGHGYTF.

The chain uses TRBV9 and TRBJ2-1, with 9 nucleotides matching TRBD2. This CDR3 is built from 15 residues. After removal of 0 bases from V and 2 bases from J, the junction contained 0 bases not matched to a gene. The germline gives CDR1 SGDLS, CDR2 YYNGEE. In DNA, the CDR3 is TGTGCCAGCAGCGTAGGCGGGGGGGCCTACAATGAGCAGTTCTTC. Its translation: CASSVGGGAYNEQFF.

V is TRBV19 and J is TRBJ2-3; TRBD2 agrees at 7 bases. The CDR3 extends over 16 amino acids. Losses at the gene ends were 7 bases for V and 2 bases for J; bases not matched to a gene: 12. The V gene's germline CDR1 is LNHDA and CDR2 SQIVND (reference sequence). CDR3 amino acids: CASNRKASGYTDTQYF. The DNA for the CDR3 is TGTGCCAGTAACCGGAAGGCTAGCGGCTACACAGATACGCAGTATTTT.

DNA of the CDR3: TGCGCCAGCAGTGACGGCTGGAGGCCCAATCAGCCCCAGCATTTT. This encodes CASSDGWRPNQPQHF. The V and J genes are TRBV10-2 and TRBJ1-5; unclear D gene. Trimming removed 3 bases at V and 3 bases at J, with 12 bases between. The CDR3 runs to 15 residues. Germline V gives CDR1 WSHSY, CDR2 SAAADI.

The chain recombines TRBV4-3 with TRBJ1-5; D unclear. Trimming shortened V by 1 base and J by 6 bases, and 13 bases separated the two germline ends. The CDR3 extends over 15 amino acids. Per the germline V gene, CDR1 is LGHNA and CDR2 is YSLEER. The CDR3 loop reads CASSQVFSSGQPQHF. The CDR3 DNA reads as TGCGCCAGCAGCCAAGTGTTTTCCTCGGGTCAGCCCCAGCATTTT.

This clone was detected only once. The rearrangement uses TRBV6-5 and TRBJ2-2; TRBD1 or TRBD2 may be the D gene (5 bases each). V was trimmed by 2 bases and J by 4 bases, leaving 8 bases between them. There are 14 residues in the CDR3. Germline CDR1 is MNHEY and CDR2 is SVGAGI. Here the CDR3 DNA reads TGTGCCAGCAGTTACGGTGGGGGCACCGGGGAGCTGTTTTTT. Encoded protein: CASSYGGGTGELFF.

The CDR3 region has the DNA TGTGCCAGTACCGATGACCCATCTGATTTCGGCTACACCTTC. This codes for CASTDDPSDFGYTF. V and J are TRBV19 and TRBJ1-2; D is uncertain. V shed 7 bases and J shed 8 bases, with 20 bases lying between them. Germline loops: CDR1 LNHDA, CDR2 SQIVND (reference sequence). CDR3 size: 14 residues.

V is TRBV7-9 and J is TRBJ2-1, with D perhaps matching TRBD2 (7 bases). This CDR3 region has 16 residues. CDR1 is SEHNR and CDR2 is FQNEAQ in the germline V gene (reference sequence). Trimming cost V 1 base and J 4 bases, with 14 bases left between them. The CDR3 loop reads CASSLVGGGPYNEQFF. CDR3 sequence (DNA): TGTGCCAGCAGCTTAGTTGGCGGGGGCCCATACAATGAGCAGTTCTTC. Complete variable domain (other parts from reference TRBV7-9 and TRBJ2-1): DTGVSQNPRHKITKRGQNVTFRCDPISEHNRLYWYRQTLGQGPEFLTYFQNEAQLEKSRLLSDRFSAERPKGSFSTLEIQRTEQGDSAMYLCASSLVGGGPYNEQFFGPGTRLTVL.

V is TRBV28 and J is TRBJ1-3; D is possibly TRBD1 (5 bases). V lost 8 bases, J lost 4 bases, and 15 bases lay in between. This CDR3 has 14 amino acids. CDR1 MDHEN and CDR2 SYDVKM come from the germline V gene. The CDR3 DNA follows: TGTGCCAGCTATTCCGGGGCGCGCGGAAACACCATATATTTT. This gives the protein CASYSGARGNTIYF.

This chain's CDR3 is CASSQSGQGEKDTEAFF. DNA of the CDR3: TGCGCCAGCAGCCAATCCGGACAGGGGGAAAAAGACACTGAAGCTTTCTTT. This rearrangement joins TRBV4-1 to TRBJ1-1; 10 positions match TRBD1. CDR1 is MGHRA, CDR2 YSYEKL, per germline. J gave up 3 bases and V 2 bases, and 9 bases lay outside the gene matches. This CDR3 contains 17 residues.

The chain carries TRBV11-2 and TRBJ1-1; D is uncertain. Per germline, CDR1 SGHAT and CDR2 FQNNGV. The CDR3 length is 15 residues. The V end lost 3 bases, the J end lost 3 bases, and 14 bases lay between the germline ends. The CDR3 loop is CASSFFRGSDTEAFF. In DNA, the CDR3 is TGTGCCAGCAGCTTCTTCCGAGGGAGCGACACTGAAGCTTTCTTT.

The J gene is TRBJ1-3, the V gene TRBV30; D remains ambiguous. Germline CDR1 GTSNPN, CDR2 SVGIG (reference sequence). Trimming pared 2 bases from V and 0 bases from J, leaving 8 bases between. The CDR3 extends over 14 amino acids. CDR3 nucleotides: TGTGCCTGGAGTCGCGGGGTCTCTGGAAACACCATATATTTT. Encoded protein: CAWSRGVSGNTIYF.

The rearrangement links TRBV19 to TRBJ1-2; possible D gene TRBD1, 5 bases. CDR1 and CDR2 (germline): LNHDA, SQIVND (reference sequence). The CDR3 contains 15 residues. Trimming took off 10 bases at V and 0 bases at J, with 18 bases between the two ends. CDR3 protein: CATISLRGPNYGYTF. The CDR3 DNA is TGTGCCACCATTAGTTTAAGGGGACCTAACTATGGCTACACCTTC.

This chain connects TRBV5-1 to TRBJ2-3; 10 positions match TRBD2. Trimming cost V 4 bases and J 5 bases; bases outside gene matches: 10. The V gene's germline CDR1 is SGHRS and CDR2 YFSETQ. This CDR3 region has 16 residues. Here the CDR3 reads CASSVLAGAPEDTQYF. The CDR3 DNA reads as TGCGCCAGCAGCGTTCTAGCGGGGGCACCAGAAGATACGCAGTATTTT.

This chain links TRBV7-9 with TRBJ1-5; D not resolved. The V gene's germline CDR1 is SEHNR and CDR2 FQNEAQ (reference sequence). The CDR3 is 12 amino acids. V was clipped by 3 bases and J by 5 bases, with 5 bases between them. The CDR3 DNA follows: TGTGCCAGCAGCTTGGAATATCAGCCCCAGCATTTT. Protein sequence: CASSLEYQPQHF.

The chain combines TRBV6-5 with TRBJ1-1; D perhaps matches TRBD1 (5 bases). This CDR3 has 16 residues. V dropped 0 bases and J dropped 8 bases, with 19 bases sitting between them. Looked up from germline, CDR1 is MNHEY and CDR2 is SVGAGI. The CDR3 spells CASSYSFGASVSEAFF. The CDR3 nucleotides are TGTGCCAGCAGTTACTCTTTCGGGGCGTCGGTATCGGAAGCTTTCTTT.

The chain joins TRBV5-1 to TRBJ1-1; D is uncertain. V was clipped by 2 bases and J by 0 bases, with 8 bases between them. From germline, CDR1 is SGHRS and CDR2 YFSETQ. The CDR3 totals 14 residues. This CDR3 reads CASSLTFMNTEAFF. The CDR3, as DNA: TGCGCCAGCAGCTTAACTTTTATGAACACTGAAGCTTTCTTT.

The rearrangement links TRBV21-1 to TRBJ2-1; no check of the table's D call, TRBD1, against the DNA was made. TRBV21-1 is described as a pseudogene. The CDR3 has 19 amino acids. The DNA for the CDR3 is TGTGCCAGCAGCAATGGGACACGGGGCCACGACCCCTCCTACAATGAGCAGTTCTTC. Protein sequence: CASSNGTRGHDPSYNEQFF.

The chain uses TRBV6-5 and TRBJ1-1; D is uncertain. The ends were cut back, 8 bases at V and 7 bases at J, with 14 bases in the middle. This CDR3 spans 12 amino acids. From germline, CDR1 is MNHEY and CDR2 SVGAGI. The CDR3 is CASRTAAVEAFF. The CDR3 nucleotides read TGTGCCAGCCGAACCGCTGCGGTTGAAGCTTTCTTT.

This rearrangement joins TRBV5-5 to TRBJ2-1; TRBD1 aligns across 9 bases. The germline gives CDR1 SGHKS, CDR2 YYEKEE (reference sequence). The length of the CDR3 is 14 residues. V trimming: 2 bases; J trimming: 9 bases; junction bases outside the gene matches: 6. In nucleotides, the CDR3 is TGTGCCAGCAGCTTATGGACAGGGGAGACTGAGCAGTTCTTC. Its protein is CASSLWTGETEQFF.